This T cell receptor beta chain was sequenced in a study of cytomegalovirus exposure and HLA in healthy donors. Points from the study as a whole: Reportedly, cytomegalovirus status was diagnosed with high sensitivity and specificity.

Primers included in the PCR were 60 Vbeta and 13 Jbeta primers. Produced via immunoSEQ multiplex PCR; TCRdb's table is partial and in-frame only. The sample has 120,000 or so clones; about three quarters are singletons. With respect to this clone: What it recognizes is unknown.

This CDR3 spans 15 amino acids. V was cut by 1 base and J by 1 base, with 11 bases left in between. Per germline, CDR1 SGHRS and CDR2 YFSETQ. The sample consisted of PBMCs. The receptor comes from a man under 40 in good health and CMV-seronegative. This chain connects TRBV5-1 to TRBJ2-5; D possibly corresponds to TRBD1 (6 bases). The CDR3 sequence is CASSLTGNAQETQYF. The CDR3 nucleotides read TGCGCCAGCAGCTTGACAGGGAACGCCCAAGAGACCCAGTACTTC.